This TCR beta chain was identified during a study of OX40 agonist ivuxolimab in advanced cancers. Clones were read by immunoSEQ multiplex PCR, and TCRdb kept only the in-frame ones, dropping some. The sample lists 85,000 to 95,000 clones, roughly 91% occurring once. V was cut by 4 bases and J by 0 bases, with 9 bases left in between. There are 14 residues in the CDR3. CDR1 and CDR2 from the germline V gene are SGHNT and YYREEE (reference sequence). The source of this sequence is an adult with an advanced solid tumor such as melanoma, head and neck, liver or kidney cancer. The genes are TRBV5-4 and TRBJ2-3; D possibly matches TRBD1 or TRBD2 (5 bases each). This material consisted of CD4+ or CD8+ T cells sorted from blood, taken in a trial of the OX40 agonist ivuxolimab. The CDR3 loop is CASSLGVSTDTQYF. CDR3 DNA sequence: TGTGCCAGCAGCCTGGGGGTTAGCACAGATACGCAGTATTTT. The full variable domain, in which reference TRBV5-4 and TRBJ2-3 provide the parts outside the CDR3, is ETGVTQSPTHLIKTRGQQVTLRCSSQSGHNTVSWYQQALGQGPQFIFQYYREEENGRGNFPPRFSGLQFPNYSSELNVNALELDDSALYLCASSLGVSTDTQYFGPGTRLTVL.